This TCR beta chain was obtained from a study of response to subunit inactivated influenza vaccine. Via MiXCR, TCRdb re-called the RT-PCR reads, giving one row per CDR3 protein. Found here are about half a million distinct CDR3 sequences, roughly 23% of them singletons; the top ten hold 1.9%. Unmatched junction bases numbered 10, after V lost 5 bases and J lost 7 bases. Germline CDR1 is SGHTA and CDR2 is FQGNSA. The CDR3 length is 15 residues. Findings of the study overall: The authors put forward the suggestion that each seasonal influenza vaccination may bring in only a limited number of new T cells.

On this clonotype: What it binds is unknown.

The clonotype comes from a man aged 50-59 years who received an inactivated influenza vaccine. The chain couples TRBV7-2 to TRBJ2-1, with TRBD1 matching 8 bases. The sample consisted of CD4+ T cells sorted from PBMCs, taken about 5 days after vaccination. CDR3 sequence (DNA): TGTGCCAGCAGCACCCGACAGGGGTGGGGTAATGAGCAGTTCTTC. As protein: CASSTRQGWGNEQFF.